The 17 T cell receptor beta chains in this list originate from one sample, sequenced in a study of identical twins. Each CDR3 protein is one row after TCRdb ran MiXCR on the 5' RACE reads. Seen here are about 920,000 distinct CDR3 sequences, around an eighth observed once, and the top ten hold about 1.5%. In addition, the sample was reused for a study of yellow fever vaccine responses in identical twins.

Material for sequencing was PBMCs. The receptors were gathered from a woman between 18 and 30 years old in good health.

This clonotype was counted at least ten times. The chain couples TRBV12-3 or TRBV12-4 to TRBJ2-2; D unclear. This CDR3 has 14 residues. V gave up 3 bases and J gave up 4 bases, with 9 bases separating them. The CDR3 nucleotides read TGTGCCAGCAGTTTTTTAGGGTTCACCGGGGAGCTGTTTTTT. Its protein is CASSFLGFTGELFF.

About this clonotype itself: Given a much more abundant clone one base away, this may be a read error. The chain couples TRBV20-1 to TRBJ2-2; D gene ambiguous. The CDR3 length is 15 residues. Germline V gene data show CDR1 as DFQATT and CDR2 as SNEGSKA (reference sequence). CDR3 sequence (DNA): TGCTGTGCTAGTGGTCTTGGGGCGAACACCGGGGAGCTGTTTTTT. It specifies CCASGLGANTGELFF.

The table lists this clonotype with many counts. The V gene is TRBV25-1, the J gene TRBJ2-5, with D unresolved. V gave up 1 base and J gave up 5 bases, with 11 bases separating them. Germline V gene data show CDR1 as MGHDK and CDR2 as SYGVNS. The CDR3 length is 14 residues. The CDR3 nucleotides are TGTGCCAGCAGTGAATTGGTGGGTGGGGAGACCCAGTACTTC. As protein: CASSELVGGETQYF.

This sequence joins TRBV4-1 and TRBJ2-4; TRBD1 aligns across 8 bases. Germline-derived CDR1 and CDR2 are MGHRA and YSYEKL. CDR3 size: 18 residues. V lost 3 bases, J lost 1 base, and 11 bases stayed unmatched. Here the CDR3 reads CASSQEGGQGRAKNIQYF. CDR3 DNA: TGCGCCAGCAGCCAGGAGGGAGGACAGGGAAGGGCCAAAAACATTCAGTACTTC.

The V call is TRBV5-1, the J call TRBJ2-7, with 11 bases lining up with TRBD2. Germline values: CDR1 SGHRS, CDR2 YFSETQ. The ends lost 4 bases at V and 6 bases at J; junction bases unmatched: 9. The CDR3 loop spans 15 amino acids. This CDR3 is CASSGELAGVLEQYF. The CDR3 nucleotides are TGCGCCAGCAGCGGAGAACTAGCGGGAGTCCTCGAGCAGTACTTC.

This clonotype was observed a few times. V is TRBV6-5 and J is TRBJ2-1; D is possibly TRBD2 (6 bases). In germline, CDR1 is MNHEY, CDR2 SVGAGI. Trimming took off 4 bases at V and 6 bases at J, with 16 bases between the two ends. The CDR3 is made up of 15 amino acids. CDR3 sequence: CASSFDSEGFNEQFF. The CDR3 DNA follows: TGTGCCAGCAGTTTCGACTCGGAGGGGTTCAATGAGCAGTTCTTC.

The V call is TRBV29-1, the J call TRBJ2-3; 7 bases fit TRBD2. The CDR3 has 16 amino acids. The germline CDR1 and CDR2 sequences are SQVTM and ANQGSEA. The ends lost 1 base at V and 2 bases at J; junction bases unmatched: 9. CDR3 in amino acids: CSVEGTGGLNTDTQYF. The CDR3 nucleotides read TGCAGCGTTGAAGGCACGGGGGGACTAAACACAGATACGCAGTATTTT.

The table lists this clonotype with a few counts. This chain joins TRBV7-9 and TRBJ1-1, with 7 bases aligning to TRBD1. From germline, CDR1 is SEHNR and CDR2 FQNEAQ (reference sequence). The CDR3 is made up of 11 amino acids. The ends lost 4 bases at V and 8 bases at J; junction bases unmatched: 1. CDR3 nucleotides: TGTGCCAGCAGCTCGGACAGGGAAGCTTTCTTT. This sequence encodes CASSSDREAFF.

The chain uses TRBV5-1 and TRBJ1-6, with 8 bases identical to TRBD1. Germline loops: CDR1 SGHRS, CDR2 YFSETQ. The CDR3 is 17 amino acids. V was clipped by 3 bases and J by 6 bases; unmatched bases: 11. CDR3 DNA: TGCGCCAGCAGCTCGTGGACAGGGCAATCTTCTAATTCACCCCTCCACTTT. Translated: CASSSWTGQSSNSPLHF.

This clonotype was detected a few times. V and J are TRBV12-3 or TRBV12-4 and TRBJ2-2; tentatively, D is TRBD1 (6 bases). The CDR3 consists of 18 residues. V was shortened by 6 bases and J by 0 bases, with 20 bases between the two germline ends. The DNA for the CDR3 is TGTGCCAGCAGCCCACCCCGGACAGTTATTACGAACACCGGGGAGCTGTTTTTT. It is translated as CASSPPRTVITNTGELFF.

This clonotype was seen many times. The J gene is TRBJ1-1, the V gene TRBV5-1; D gene ambiguous. Germline-derived CDR1 and CDR2 are SGHRS and YFSETQ. V lost 6 bases to trimming and J lost 1 base, with 7 bases between them. The CDR3 length is 12 residues. The CDR3 nucleotides are TGCGCCAGCAAGGATGCGAACACTGAAGCTTTCTTT. It codes for CASKDANTEAFF.

This clonotype came up a few times. This chain joins TRBV7-6 and TRBJ2-1, with no clear D. In germline, CDR1 is SGHVS, CDR2 FNYEAQ. The CDR3 is 16 amino acids. V was shortened by 0 bases and J by 5 bases, with 14 bases between the two germline ends. Here the CDR3 reads CASSLAPKLLNNEQFF. The DNA of the CDR3 is TGTGCCAGCAGCTTAGCGCCTAAACTACTTAACAATGAGCAGTTCTTC.

This clonotype was recorded many times. The J gene is TRBJ2-4, the V gene TRBV11-2; TRBD1 might be the D (5 bases). This CDR3 has 12 residues. The germline V gene has CDR1 SGHAT and CDR2 FQNNGV. Trimming stripped 7 bases from V and 5 bases from J, with 9 bases between. The CDR3 protein is CASNKQENIQYF. CDR3 sequence (DNA): TGTGCCAGCAACAAACAGGAAAACATTCAGTACTTC.

This chain connects TRBV2 to TRBJ2-7; no clear D gene. From germline, CDR1 is SNHLY and CDR2 FYNNEI. Trimming removed 4 bases at V and 3 bases at J, with 7 bases between. This CDR3 is 12 amino acids long. CDR3 nucleotide sequence: TGTGCCAGCAGTGTGGAGTACTACGAGCAGTACTTC. The encoded protein is CASSVEYYEQYF.

This clonotype was found many times. This chain connects TRBV12-3 or TRBV12-4 to TRBJ2-1; no reliable D call. Deletions cut 2 bases from V and 0 bases from J, with 8 bases between. There are 15 residues in the CDR3. The CDR3 bases are TGTGCCAGCAGTTTAAGCATAAGCTCCTACAATGAGCAGTTCTTC. Residues: CASSLSISSYNEQFF.

The chain joins TRBV9 to TRBJ1-1, with D unresolved. Deletions cut 4 bases from V and 8 bases from J, with 15 bases between. The CDR3 is 13 residues long. Germline V gene data show CDR1 as SGDLS and CDR2 as YYNGEE. The DNA of the CDR3 is TGTGCCAGCAGCCTACGGGCCCCTAGGGAAGCTTTCTTT. This translates into CASSLRAPREAFF.

This clonotype was counted at least ten times. The J gene is TRBJ2-2, the V gene TRBV25-1, with a possible D match to TRBD1 (5 bases). CDR1 and CDR2 (germline): MGHDK, SYGVNS. The CDR3 runs to 14 residues. V shed 4 bases and J shed 6 bases, with 12 bases lying between them. CDR3 DNA sequence: TGTGCCAGCAGTGGGCAGGGCGAGGCCGGGGAGCTGTTTTTT. This codes for CASSGQGEAGELFF. Complete variable domain (other parts from reference TRBV25-1 and TRBJ2-2): EADIYQTPRYLVIGTGKKITLECSQTMGHDKMYWYQQDPGMELHLIHYSYGVNSTEKGDLSSESTVSRIRTEHFPLTLESARPSHTSQYLCASSGQGEAGELFFGEGSRLTVL.